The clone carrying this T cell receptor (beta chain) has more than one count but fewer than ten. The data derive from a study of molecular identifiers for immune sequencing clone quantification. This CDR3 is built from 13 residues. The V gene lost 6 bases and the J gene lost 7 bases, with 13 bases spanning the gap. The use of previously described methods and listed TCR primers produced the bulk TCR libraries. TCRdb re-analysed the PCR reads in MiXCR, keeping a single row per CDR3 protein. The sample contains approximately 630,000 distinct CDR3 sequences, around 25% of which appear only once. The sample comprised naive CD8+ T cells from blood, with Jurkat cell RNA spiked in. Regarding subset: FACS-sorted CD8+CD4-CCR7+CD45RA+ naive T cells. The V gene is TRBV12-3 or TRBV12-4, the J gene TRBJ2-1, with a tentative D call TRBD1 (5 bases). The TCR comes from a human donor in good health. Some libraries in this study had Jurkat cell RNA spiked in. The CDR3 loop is CASSRVLGNEQFF. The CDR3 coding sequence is TGTGCCAGCAGCAGGGTCCTAGGGAATGAGCAGTTCTTC.